The 5 T cell receptor beta chains presented below share a single source sample, sequenced in a study of long-term antiretroviral therapy in people with HIV. With survey level as its setting, the immunoSEQ assay was v3.0. Only in-frame clones appear in the TCRdb table, and some are missing; sequencing was by immunoSEQ multiplex PCR. The data hold more than 20,000 clones, with approximately 84% observed a single time. Sequenced here: unsorted PBMCs, sampled 0.5 years after starting antiretroviral therapy. The receptors shown here come from a man aged 18 to 30 with HIV.

The chain is built from TRBV7-9 and TRBJ1-6; D gene unclear. Deletions cut 1 base from V and 1 base from J, with 5 bases between. CDR1 and CDR2 (germline): SEHNR, FQNEAQ (reference sequence). The CDR3 runs to 15 residues. CDR3 sequence: CASSLGQSYNSPLHF. CDR3 nucleotides: TGTGCCAGCAGCTTAGGGCAGTCCTATAATTCACCCCTCCACTTT.

The V and J genes are TRBV28 and TRBJ1-1; a possible D gene is TRBD1 (6 bases). This CDR3 spans 18 amino acids. V gave up 0 bases and J gave up 6 bases, with 23 bases separating them. Germline-derived CDR1 and CDR2 are MDHEN and SYDVKM. CDR3 in amino acids: CASSLWGTGHFSSAEAFF. As DNA, the CDR3 is TGTGCCAGCAGTTTATGGGGAACGGGACACTTCTCTTCTGCTGAAGCTTTCTTT.

The J gene is TRBJ2-3, the V gene TRBV5-4; a possible D gene is TRBD1 (6 bases). V gave up 0 bases and J gave up 0 bases, with 11 bases separating them. Germline V gene data show CDR1 as SGHNT and CDR2 as YYREEE (reference sequence). This CDR3 contains 16 residues. CDR3 bases: TGTGCCAGCAGCTTGGGAGGGACAACTAGCACAGATACGCAGTATTTT. Its translation is CASSLGGTTSTDTQYF.

The chain employs TRBV25-1 and TRBJ1-2, with a tentative D call TRBD1 (6 bases). The V end lost 3 bases, the J end lost 9 bases, and 26 bases lay between the germline ends. This CDR3 comprises 17 residues. Germline V gives CDR1 MGHDK, CDR2 SYGVNS. This CDR3 reads CASSDGQHPAFPRSYTF. The CDR3 DNA follows: TGTGCCAGCAGTGACGGACAGCATCCCGCCTTCCCCCGCAGCTACACCTTC.

This clone was detected only a few times. The chain couples TRBV21-1 to TRBJ1-2. TRBV21-1 counts as a pseudogene. The CDR3 is 16 residues long. The CDR3 loop reads CASSKGGTAKRYGYTF. The DNA for the CDR3 is TGTGCCAGCAGCAAGGGGGGGACAGCAAAACGATATGGCTACACCTTC.